Below, 21 T cell receptor beta chains from the same sample are listed, as sequenced in a study of cytomegalovirus exposure and HLA in healthy donors (dated by TCRdb to the late 2010s). The method behind the library was the immunoSEQ multiplex PCR assay. A mixture of 60 forward primers for TCR Vbeta segments and 13 reverse primers for TCR Jbeta segments was used in the multiplex PCR. TCRdb took over this immuneACCESS table, retaining in-frame rearrangements with V and J assigned. Such tables are incomplete; in checked studies, under half of the missing clones stem from an unresolved V gene, and the remainder is unexplained. This sample's table lists around 75,000 clones. Clones ranked in the top ten supply 4% to 5.5% of the sample. Sample: PBMCs. The receptors were sampled from a man aged 40-50 years in good health and CMV-seronegative.

V is TRBV5-6 and J is TRBJ2-3; D possibly corresponds to TRBD1 (6 bases). Germline V CDR1 and CDR2: SGHDT, YYEEEE. Between the trimmed V and J ends, which lost 4 bases and 5 bases, there was a span of 26 bases. CDR3 length equals 18 residues. CDR3 bases: TGTGCCAGCAGCCCGCCTACGGGACAAAGGGGGTGGATAGATACGCAGTATTTT. Translated, it gives CASSPPTGQRGWIDTQYF.

The chain joins TRBV12-5 to TRBJ2-7; tentative D call: TRBD1 (6 bases). Germline V lookup: CDR1 LGHNT, CDR2 FRNRAP. Trimming took off 5 bases at V and 2 bases at J, with 10 bases between the two ends. The CDR3 runs to 13 residues. The DNA for the CDR3 is TGTGCTAGTGGTCCACAGGGAACCTACGAGCAGTACTTC. Translating gives CASGPQGTYEQYF.

The rearrangement uses TRBV7-9 and TRBJ2-3, with 10 positions matching TRBD1. The V gene end was trimmed by 5 bases and the J gene end by 2 bases; junction bases not matched to a gene: 7. Germline V gene data show CDR1 as SEHNR and CDR2 as FQNEAQ (reference sequence). The CDR3 covers 16 residues. The CDR3 region has the DNA TGTGCCAGCAGCATCCGGACAGGGGGAATCACAGATACGCAGTATTTT. Amino acid sequence: CASSIRTGGITDTQYF. Full variable domain (outside the CDR3, taken from reference TRBV7-9 and TRBJ2-3): DTGVSQNPRHKITKRGQNVTFRCDPISEHNRLYWYRQTLGQGPEFLTYFQNEAQLEKSRLLSDRFSAERPKGSFSTLEIQRTEQGDSAMYLCASSIRTGGITDTQYFGPGTRLTVL.

The rearrangement joins TRBV7-9 to TRBJ2-1, with 14 bases lining up with TRBD2. Germline CDR1 SEHNR, CDR2 FQNEAQ (reference sequence). This CDR3 is 14 amino acids long. V dropped 5 bases and J dropped 9; count of bases not matched to a gene: 3. The CDR3 nucleotides are TGTGCCAGCAGCCGGACTAGCGGGGGGTTTGAGCAGTTCTTC. Its protein product is CASSRTSGGFEQFF.

This chain connects TRBV6-5 to TRBJ1-2, with 10 bases identical to TRBD1. Germline values: CDR1 MNHEY, CDR2 SVGAGI. V gave up 5 bases and J gave up 4 bases; unmatched junction bases: 7. This CDR3 is 15 amino acids long. The CDR3 region is CASSRSTGGRYGYTF. The CDR3 nucleotides read TGTGCCAGCAGTAGGTCGACAGGGGGCCGCTATGGCTACACCTTC.

The chain links TRBV5-4 to TRBJ2-1; TRBD2 aligns across 11 bases. The CDR3 totals 15 residues. Germline loops: CDR1 SGHNT, CDR2 YYREEE (reference sequence). V lost 4 bases, J lost 5 bases, and 5 bases stayed unmatched. The CDR3 sequence is CASSEGLAAHNEQFF. Here the CDR3 DNA reads TGTGCCAGCAGCGAGGGACTAGCGGCTCACAATGAGCAGTTCTTC.

The chain employs TRBV6-1 and TRBJ2-2; D uncertain. The germline V gene encodes CDR1 MNHNS and CDR2 SASEGT. This CDR3 is 14 amino acids long. The ends were cut back, 4 bases at V and 0 bases at J, with 6 bases in the middle. The DNA of the CDR3 is TGTGCCAGCAGTGTGTCGTCGAACACCGGGGAGCTGTTTTTT. Translating it yields CASSVSSNTGELFF.

The chain employs TRBV7-2 and TRBJ1-6; no definite D call. Germline V gene sequence: CDR1 SGHTA, CDR2 FQGNSA. The CDR3 length is 15 residues. V dropped 5 bases and J dropped 9 bases, with 17 bases sitting between them. As DNA, the CDR3 is TGTGCCAGCAGCGAGGGTTCGGCGGGAAGTTCACCCCTCCACTTT. Translating gives CASSEGSAGSSPLHF.

The chain is built from TRBV7-2 and TRBJ2-5; 10 nucleotides line up with TRBD2. The J call is in doubt because the DNA end fits TRBJ2-7 better. The CDR3 totals 17 residues. The germline CDR1 and CDR2 sequences are SGHTA and FQGNSA. The CDR3 sequence is CASSPRGQRGGRYEQYF. The CDR3 DNA follows: TGTGCCAGCAGCCCACGGGGCCAGCGGGGGGGTAGGTACGAGCAGTACTTC.

A note on this clone: Given the absence of the conserved phenylalanine or tryptophan at the CDR3 end, a read error is likely. The DNA is omitted, as the CDR3 cannot be located on it reliably, and the CDR3 follows TCRdb's listing. The chain recombines TRBV21-1 with TRBJ1-1. TRBV21-1 is noted as a pseudogene. The CDR3 extends over 8 residues, inclusive of both ends. The CDR3 loop reads CASSSLSL.

The chain combines TRBV7-2 with TRBJ2-7, with 8 positions matching TRBD1. Germline V gene lookup returns CDR1 SGHTA and CDR2 FQGNSA. V shed 2 bases and J 2 bases; nucleotides not matched to a gene: 2. This CDR3 spans 14 amino acids. The CDR3 protein is CASSLRDRTYEQYF. The CDR3 DNA is TGTGCCAGCAGCTTACGGGACAGGACCTACGAGCAGTACTTC.

This chain connects TRBV25-1 to TRBJ2-5, with D maybe TRBD2 (5 bases). The end of the DNA aligns better with TRBJ2-7, so the J call may be wrong. The CDR3 totals 15 residues. The germline V gene has CDR1 MGHDK and CDR2 SYGVNS. The CDR3 here is CASSETGWTSYEQYF. CDR3 coding DNA: TGTGCCAGCAGTGAGACCGGGTGGACTTCCTACGAGCAGTACTTC.

The rearrangement uses TRBV28 and TRBJ2-5, with D possibly TRBD2 on 5 matching bases. This CDR3 region has 13 residues. CDR1 is MDHEN, CDR2 SYDVKM, per germline. V was trimmed by 5 bases and J by 3 bases, leaving 10 bases between them. The CDR3 here is CASSEGREETQYF. DNA of the CDR3: TGTGCCAGCAGTGAGGGTAGGGAAGAGACCCAGTACTTC.

The V call is TRBV10-3, the J call TRBJ2-3; 9 bases line up with TRBD2. The germline V gene encodes CDR1 ENHRY and CDR2 SYGVKD. The trim removed 0 bases at V and 0 bases at J, leaving 7 bases unmatched. The CDR3 sequence is 18 residues long. This CDR3 reads CAISESWTSESSTDTQYF. The CDR3 DNA reads as TGTGCCATCAGTGAGTCGTGGACTAGCGAGTCTAGCACAGATACGCAGTATTTT.

This rearrangement joins TRBV7-6 to TRBJ1-1; D is possibly TRBD1 (6 bases). This CDR3 has 14 residues. The germline V and J ends were trimmed by 3 bases and 10 bases, with 18 bases remaining between them. Germline V gene sequence: CDR1 SGHVS, CDR2 FNYEAQ. The CDR3 protein is CASSLSGGASVAFF. As DNA, the CDR3 is TGTGCCAGCAGCTTGTCGGGGGGCGCGTCCGTAGCTTTCTTT.

The gene calls are TRBV5-6 and TRBJ1-6; D is perhaps TRBD1 (6 bases). V was shortened by 3 bases and J by 8 bases, with 15 bases between the two germline ends. Germline CDR1 reads SGHDT; CDR2 reads YYEEEE. The CDR3 is made up of 15 amino acids. CDR3 loop: CASSYWTARHSPLHF. The CDR3 DNA reads as TGTGCCAGCAGCTATTGGACAGCTCGGCATTCACCCCTCCACTTT. Full variable domain (missing parts from reference TRBV5-6 and TRBJ1-6): DAGVTQSPTHLIKTRGQQVTLRCSPKSGHDTVSWYQQALGQGPQFIFQYYEEEERQRGNFPDRFSGHQFPNYSSELNVNALLLGDSALYLCASSYWTARHSPLHFGNGTRLTVT.

The gene calls are TRBV4-1 and TRBJ2-1; no clear D. The length of the CDR3 is 14 residues. Trimming shortened V by 6 bases and J by 8 bases, and 17 bases separated the two germline ends. The germline gives CDR1 MGHRA, CDR2 YSYEKL. The CDR3 region is CASRPVPTADEQFF. The CDR3 nucleotides read TGCGCCAGCAGACCGGTCCCTACGGCGGATGAGCAGTTCTTC.

This chain uses TRBV29-1 with TRBJ2-3; weak D call: TRBD1 (5 bases). V lost 1 base and J 3 bases, leaving 8 bases between the germline ends. CDR1 is SQVTM and CDR2 is ANQGSEA in the germline V gene. This CDR3 comprises 13 residues. DNA for the CDR3: TGCAGCGTTGAAGGCCCAGGGACAGATACGCAGTATTTT. Residues: CSVEGPGTDTQYF.

The chain has TRBV7-2 and TRBJ2-7; TRBD2 is a possible D gene (6 bases). Trimming removed 6 bases at V and 0 bases at J, with 15 bases between. In germline, CDR1 is SGHTA, CDR2 FQGNSA. The length of the CDR3 is 15 residues. The CDR3 protein is CASRRTGLGSYEQYF. The CDR3 DNA reads as TGTGCCAGCAGGAGGACGGGACTCGGCTCCTACGAGCAGTACTTC.

A note on this clone: A junction boundary mismatches the germline segment, possibly from a read error. Other DNA sequences in the sample encode the same CDR3. The V and J genes are TRBV6-5 and TRBJ2-1, with 9 bases fitting TRBD2. Germline CDR1 is MNHEY and CDR2 is SVGAGI. The CDR3 length is 14 residues. CDR3 protein: CASTLAGRENEQFF. The CDR3 DNA reads as TGCGCCAGCACCCTAGCGGGGAGGGAAAATGAGCAGTTCTTC.

CDR3 amino acids: CASSEDLGGINEQYF. CDR3 DNA: TGCGCCAGCAGTGAAGATCTGGGGGGGATCAACGAGCAGTACTTC. The chain recombines TRBV10-1 with TRBJ2-7, with TRBD2 matching over 7 bases. The CDR3 covers 15 residues. The germline gives CDR1 WNHNN, CDR2 SYGVQD (reference sequence). J gave up 5 bases and V 3 bases, and 10 bases lay outside the gene matches.